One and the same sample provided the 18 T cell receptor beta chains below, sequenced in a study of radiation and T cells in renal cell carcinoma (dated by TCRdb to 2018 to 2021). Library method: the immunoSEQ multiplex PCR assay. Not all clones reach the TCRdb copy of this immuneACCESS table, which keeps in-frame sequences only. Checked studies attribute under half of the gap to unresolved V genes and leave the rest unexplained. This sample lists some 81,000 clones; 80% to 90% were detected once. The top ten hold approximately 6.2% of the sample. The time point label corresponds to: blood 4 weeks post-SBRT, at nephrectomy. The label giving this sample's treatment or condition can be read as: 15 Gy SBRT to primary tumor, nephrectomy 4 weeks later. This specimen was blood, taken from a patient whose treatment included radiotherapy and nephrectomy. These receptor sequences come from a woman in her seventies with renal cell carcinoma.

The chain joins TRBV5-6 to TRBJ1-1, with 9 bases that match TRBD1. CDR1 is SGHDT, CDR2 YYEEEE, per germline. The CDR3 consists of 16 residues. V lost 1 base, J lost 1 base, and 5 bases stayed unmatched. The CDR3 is CASSLTGGAENTEAFF. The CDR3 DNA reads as TGTGCCAGCAGCTTGACAGGGGGCGCGGAGAACACTGAAGCTTTCTTT.

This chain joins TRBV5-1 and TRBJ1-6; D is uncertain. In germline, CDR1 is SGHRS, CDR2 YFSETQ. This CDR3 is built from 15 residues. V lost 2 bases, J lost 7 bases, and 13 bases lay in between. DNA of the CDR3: TGCGCCAGCAGCTTCGATCAAGGGAGGAATTCACCCCTCCACTTT. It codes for CASSFDQGRNSPLHF.

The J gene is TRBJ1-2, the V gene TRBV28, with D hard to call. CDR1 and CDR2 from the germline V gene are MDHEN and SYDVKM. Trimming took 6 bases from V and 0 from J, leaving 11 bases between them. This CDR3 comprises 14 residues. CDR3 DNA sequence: TGTGCCAGCAGCTCCTCCGGGGCTAACTATGGCTACACCTTC. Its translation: CASSSSGANYGYTF.

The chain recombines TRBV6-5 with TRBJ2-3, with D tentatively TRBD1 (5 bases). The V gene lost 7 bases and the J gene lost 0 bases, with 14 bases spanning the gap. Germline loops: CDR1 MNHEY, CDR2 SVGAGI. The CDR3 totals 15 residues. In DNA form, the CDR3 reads TGTGCCAGCAAGAAAAAGGGGTTTAGCACAGATACGCAGTATTTT. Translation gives CASKKKGFSTDTQYF.

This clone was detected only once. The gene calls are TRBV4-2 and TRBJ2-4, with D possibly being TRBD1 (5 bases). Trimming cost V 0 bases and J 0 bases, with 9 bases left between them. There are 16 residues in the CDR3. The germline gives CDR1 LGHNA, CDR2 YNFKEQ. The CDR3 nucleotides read TGTGCCAGCAGCCAAGACGACAGATTAGCCAAAAACATTCAGTACTTC. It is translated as CASSQDDRLAKNIQYF.

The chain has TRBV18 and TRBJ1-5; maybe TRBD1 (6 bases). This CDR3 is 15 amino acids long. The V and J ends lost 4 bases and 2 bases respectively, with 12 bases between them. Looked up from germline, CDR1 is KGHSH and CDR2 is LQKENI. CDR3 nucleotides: TGTGCCAGCTCACGATTAGGGGGGGGCAATCAGCCCCAGCATTTT. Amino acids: CASSRLGGGNQPQHF.

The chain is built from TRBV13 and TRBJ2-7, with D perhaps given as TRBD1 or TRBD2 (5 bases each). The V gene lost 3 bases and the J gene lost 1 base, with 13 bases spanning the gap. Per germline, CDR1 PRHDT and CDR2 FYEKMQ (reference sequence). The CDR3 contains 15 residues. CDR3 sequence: CASSFRDATSYEQYF. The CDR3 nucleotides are TGTGCCAGCAGCTTTCGGGACGCGACTTCCTACGAGCAGTACTTC.

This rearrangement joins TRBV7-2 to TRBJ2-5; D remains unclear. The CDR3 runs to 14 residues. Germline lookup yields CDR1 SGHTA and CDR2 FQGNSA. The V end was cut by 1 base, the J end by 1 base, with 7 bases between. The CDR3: CASSLVGSQETQYF. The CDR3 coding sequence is TGTGCCAGCAGCTTAGTCGGCAGCCAAGAGACCCAGTACTTC.

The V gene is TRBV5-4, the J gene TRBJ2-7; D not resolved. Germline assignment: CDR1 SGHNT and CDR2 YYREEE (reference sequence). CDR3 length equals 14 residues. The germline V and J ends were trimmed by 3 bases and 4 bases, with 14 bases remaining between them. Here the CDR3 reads CASSSFGPPYEQYF. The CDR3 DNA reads TGTGCCAGCAGCTCTTTCGGGCCGCCATACGAGCAGTACTTC.

CDR3 DNA: TGTGCCGGGAGTCCGGGGGACAGGAAGTATGGCTACACCTTC. This encodes CAGSPGDRKYGYTF. The chain joins TRBV14 to TRBJ1-2; 8 positions agree with TRBD1. V lost 11 bases to trimming and J lost 5 bases; unmatched junction nucleotides: 13. Per the germline V gene, CDR1 is SGHDN and CDR2 is FVKESK. The CDR3 loop spans 14 amino acids.

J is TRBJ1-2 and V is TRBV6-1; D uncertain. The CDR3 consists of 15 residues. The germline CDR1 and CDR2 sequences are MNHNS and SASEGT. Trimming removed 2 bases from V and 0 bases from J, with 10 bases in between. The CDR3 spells CASSEYKTTNYGYTF. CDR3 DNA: TGTGCCAGCAGTGAATATAAGACAACTAACTATGGCTACACCTTC.

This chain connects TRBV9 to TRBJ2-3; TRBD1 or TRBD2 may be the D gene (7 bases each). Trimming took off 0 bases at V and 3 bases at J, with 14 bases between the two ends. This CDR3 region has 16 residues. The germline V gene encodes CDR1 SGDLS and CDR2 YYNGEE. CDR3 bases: TGTGCCAGCAGCGTAGTCCCAGGGGGGGTGACAGATACGCAGTATTTT. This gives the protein CASSVVPGGVTDTQYF.

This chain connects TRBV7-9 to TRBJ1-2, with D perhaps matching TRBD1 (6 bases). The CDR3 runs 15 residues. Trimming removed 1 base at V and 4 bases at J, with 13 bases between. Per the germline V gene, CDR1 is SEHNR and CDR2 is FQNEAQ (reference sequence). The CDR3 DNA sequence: TGTGCCAGCAGCTTAGGGGACATCCTTGGCTATGGCTACACCTTC. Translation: CASSLGDILGYGYTF.

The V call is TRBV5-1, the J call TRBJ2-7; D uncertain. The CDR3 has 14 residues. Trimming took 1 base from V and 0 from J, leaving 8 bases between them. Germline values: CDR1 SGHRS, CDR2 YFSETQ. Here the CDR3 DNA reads TGCGCCAGCAGCTTGCTCCGCAACTCCTACGAGCAGTACTTC. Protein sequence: CASSLLRNSYEQYF.

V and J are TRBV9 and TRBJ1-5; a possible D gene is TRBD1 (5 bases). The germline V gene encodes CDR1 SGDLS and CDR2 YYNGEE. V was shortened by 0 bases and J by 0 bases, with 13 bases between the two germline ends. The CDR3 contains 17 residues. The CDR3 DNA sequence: TGTGCCAGCAGCGTAGGGGAGGGGCAGTATAGCAATCAGCCCCAGCATTTT. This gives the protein CASSVGEGQYSNQPQHF. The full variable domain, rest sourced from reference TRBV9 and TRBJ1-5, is DSGVTQTPKHLITATGQRVTLRCSPRSGDLSVYWYQQSLDQGLQFLIQYYNGEERAKGNILERFSAQQFPDLHSELNLSSLELGDSALYFCASSVGEGQYSNQPQHFGDGTRLSIL.

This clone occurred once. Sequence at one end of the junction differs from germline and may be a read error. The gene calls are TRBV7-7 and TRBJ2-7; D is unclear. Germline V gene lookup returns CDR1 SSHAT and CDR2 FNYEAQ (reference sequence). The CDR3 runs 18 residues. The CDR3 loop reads CASSFITLKTPLPYEQYF. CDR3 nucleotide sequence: TGTGCTAGCAGCTTCATTACCCTGAAGACCCCCCTTCCCTACGAGCAGTACTTC.

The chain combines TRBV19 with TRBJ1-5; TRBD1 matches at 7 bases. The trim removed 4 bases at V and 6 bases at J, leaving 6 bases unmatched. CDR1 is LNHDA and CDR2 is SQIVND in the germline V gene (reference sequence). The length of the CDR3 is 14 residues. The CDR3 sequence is CASSSRQGSQPQHF. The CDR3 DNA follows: TGTGCCAGTAGTAGCAGACAGGGAAGTCAGCCCCAGCATTTT. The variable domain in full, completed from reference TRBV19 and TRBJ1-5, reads DGGITQSPKYLFRKEGQNVTLSCEQNLNHDAMYWYRQDPGQGLRLIYYSQIVNDFQKGDIAEGYSVSREKKESFPLTVTSAQKNPTAFYLCASSSRQGSQPQHFGDGTRLSIL.

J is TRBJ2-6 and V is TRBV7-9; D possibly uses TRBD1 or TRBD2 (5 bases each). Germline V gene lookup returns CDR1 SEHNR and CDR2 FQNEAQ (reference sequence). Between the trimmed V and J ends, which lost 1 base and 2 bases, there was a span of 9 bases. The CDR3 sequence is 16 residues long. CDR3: CASSLGGAAGANVLTF. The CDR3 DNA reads TGTGCCAGCAGCTTAGGAGGGGCGGCTGGGGCCAACGTCCTGACTTTC.